This T cell receptor (beta chain) is drawn from a study of post-analysis software for immune sequencing data. The wider study: Included courses were relapsing-remitting and secondary progressive multiple sclerosis; progressive-relapsing multiple sclerosis was also included. Findings of the study overall: Under F measure analysis, samples from one preparation batch co-clustered strongly. Compared against controls, patients with multiple sclerosis displayed significantly lower normalized Chao1 diversity. The five TRBV segments detected at higher frequency in patients than in controls included TRBV5-6, TRBV5-1 and TRBV20-1.

Germline loops: CDR1 SGHDT, CDR2 YYEEEE. The length of the CDR3 is 15 residues. The trim removed 4 bases at V and 6 bases at J, leaving 9 bases unmatched. TCR beta libraries were prepared from cDNA with unique molecular identifiers. In TCRdb, the PCR reads were re-called with MiXCR into one record per CDR3 protein. The sample lists 650,000 to 850,000 distinct CDR3 sequences; approximately 53% were seen once. Worth noting for this clonotype: Its antigen remains unidentified.

The chain carries TRBV5-6 and TRBJ1-5; 8 nucleotides line up with TRBD1. The specimen sequenced was blood. This TCR came from a girl aged 10 to 17 with multiple sclerosis. As DNA, the CDR3 is TGTGCCAGCAGCCTTAGGACAGGGATGGCTCAGCCCCAGCATTTT. Its translation is CASSLRTGMAQPQHF. The variable domain in full, with the rest retrieved from reference TRBV5-6 and TRBJ1-5, is DAGVTQSPTHLIKTRGQQVTLRCSPKSGHDTVSWYQQALGQGPQFIFQYYEEEERQRGNFPDRFSGHQFPNYSSELNVNALLLGDSALYLCASSLRTGMAQPQHFGDGTRLSIL.